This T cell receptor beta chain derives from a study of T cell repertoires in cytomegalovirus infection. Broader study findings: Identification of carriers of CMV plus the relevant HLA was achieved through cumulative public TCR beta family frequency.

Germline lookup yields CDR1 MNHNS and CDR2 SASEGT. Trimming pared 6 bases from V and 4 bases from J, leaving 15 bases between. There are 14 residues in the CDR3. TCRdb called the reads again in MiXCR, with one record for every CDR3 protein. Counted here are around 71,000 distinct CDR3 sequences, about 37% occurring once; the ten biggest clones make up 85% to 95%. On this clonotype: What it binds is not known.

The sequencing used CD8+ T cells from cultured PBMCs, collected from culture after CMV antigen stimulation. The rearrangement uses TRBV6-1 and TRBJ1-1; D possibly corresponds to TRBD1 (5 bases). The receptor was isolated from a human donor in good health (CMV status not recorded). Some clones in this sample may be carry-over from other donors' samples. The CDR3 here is CASSINRRGTEAFF. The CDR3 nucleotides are TGTGCCAGCAGCATTAACAGGAGGGGCACTGAAGCTTTCTTT.